This TCR beta chain was retrieved from a study of T-cell reconstitution after alpha-beta-depleted transplantation in children. Notes on the study in general: The study traced high day-60 TCRbeta diversity in some patients to surviving recipient T cells and thymic progenitors. Approximately two months post-transplant, alpha-beta T cells reportedly originated from several hundred expanded graft clones. Hyperexpanded clones declined; after one year, newly produced T cells mostly supplied diversity.

To note about this clonotype: Its antigen is undetermined.

This CDR3 has 11 residues. V dropped 2 bases and J dropped 10 bases, with 6 bases sitting between them. The germline V gene has CDR1 SGHVS and CDR2 FQNEAQ. Researchers prepared the TCRbeta library using unique molecular identifiers, the study reports. TCRdb re-derived calls from the PCR reads in MiXCR, one entry per CDR3 protein. In the table there are 250,000 to 300,000 distinct CDR3 sequences, over 7% of which are singletons. The sequence was obtained from a female patient aged 2-9 years who had a stem cell transplant for Fanconi anemia, so the T cells may come from the graft donor. Here the sequenced sample was peripheral blood, taken 360 days after TCRalphabeta/CD19-depleted stem cell transplant. V gene TRBV7-8 combines with J gene TRBJ2-1, with D hard to call. Written as DNA, the CDR3 is TGTGCCAGCAGCTTATCGGCAGAGCAGTTCTTC. This sequence encodes CASSLSAEQFF.